One sample yielded the 8 T cell receptor beta chains listed below, sequenced in a study of naive and memory T cell subsets. The SP2 primer and nested alpha and beta constant region primers amplified ligated cDNA in four rounds. TCRdb analysed the 5' RACE reads with MiXCR anew, one entry per CDR3 protein. Altogether tens of thousands of distinct CDR3 sequences are present, roughly 6.7% being singletons, with the ten largest covering 8.5% to 10%. TCR cDNA received a 3' ligated oligonucleotide that carried a UMI. Source of these receptors: a male donor in good health.

This clonotype has more than one count but fewer than ten. The genes are TRBV19 and TRBJ2-7; D call uncertain. V was clipped by 5 bases and J by 0 bases, with 8 bases between them. The CDR3 sequence is 13 residues long. Germline CDR1 and CDR2: LNHDA and SQIVND (reference sequence). CDR3 residues: CASSLGTSYEQYF. The CDR3 DNA reads TGTGCCAGTAGTCTCGGCACCTCCTACGAGCAGTACTTC.

This clonotype was seen only a few times. J is TRBJ2-7 and V is TRBV6-2 or TRBV6-3; D is undetermined. Trimming removed 7 bases at V and 1 base at J, with 14 bases between. CDR1 is MNHEY, CDR2 SVGEGT, per germline. The CDR3 loop spans 14 amino acids. CDR3 in amino acids: CASTGPFGSYEQYF. The CDR3 DNA reads TGTGCCAGCACCGGGCCTTTTGGTTCCTACGAGCAGTACTTC.

This clonotype was found many times. The chain combines TRBV7-8 with TRBJ2-3; TRBD2 might be the D (5 bases). The CDR3 covers 13 residues. Germline V gene sequence: CDR1 SGHVS, CDR2 FQNEAQ. Trimming took off 2 bases at V and 6 bases at J, with 9 bases between the two ends. The CDR3 loop is CASSLPERDTQYF. In DNA, the CDR3 is TGTGCCAGCAGCTTACCAGAGCGGGATACGCAGTATTTT. Full variable domain (missing parts from reference TRBV7-8 and TRBJ2-3): GAGVSQSPRYKVAKRGQDVALRCDPISGHVSLFWYQQALGQGPEFLTYFQNEAQLDKSGLPSDRFFAERPEGSVSTLKIQRTQQEDSAVYLCASSLPERDTQYFGPGTRLTVL.

This clonotype was observed at least ten times. The rearrangement links TRBV20-1 to TRBJ1-2; TRBD1 agrees at 7 bases. Looked up from germline, CDR1 is DFQATT and CDR2 is SNEGSKA (reference sequence). This CDR3 contains 13 residues. The ends lost 6 bases at V and 3 bases at J; junction bases unmatched: 7. The CDR3 sequence: CSARRGTHYGYTF. The CDR3 nucleotides read TGCAGTGCCCGCAGGGGGACCCACTATGGCTACACCTTC.

This clonotype turned up a few times. This chain uses TRBV19 with TRBJ2-3; possibly TRBD2 for D (6 bases). CDR1 LNHDA and CDR2 SQIVND come from the germline V gene (reference sequence). The CDR3 spans 14 residues. V lost 4 bases to trimming and J lost 4 bases, with 12 bases between them. CDR3 sequence (DNA): TGTGCCAGTAGTAGCGGGGTTGCTTCAGATACGCAGTATTTT. This encodes CASSSGVASDTQYF.

This clonotype was counted ten times or more. The chain has TRBV2 and TRBJ1-5; no firm D call. The CDR3 is made up of 13 amino acids. Deletions cut 4 bases from V and 0 bases from J, with 4 bases between. Per the germline V gene, CDR1 is SNHLY and CDR2 is FYNNEI. In nucleotides, the CDR3 is TGTGCCAGCAGTGGGGATAGCAATCAGCCCCAGCATTTT. Encoded protein: CASSGDSNQPQHF. The whole variable domain, remainder taken from reference TRBV2 and TRBJ1-5, is EPEVTQTPSHQVTQMGQEVILRCVPISNHLYFYWYRQILGQKVEFLVSFYNNEISEKSEIFDDQFSVERPDGSNFTLKIRSTKLEDSAMYFCASSGDSNQPQHFGDGTRLSIL.

This clonotype was detected only a few times. This chain joins TRBV6-1 and TRBJ1-1, with D tentatively TRBD1 (5 bases). The CDR3 runs to 15 residues. CDR1 is MNHNS and CDR2 is SASEGT in the germline V gene. V was trimmed by 4 bases and J by 5 bases, leaving 17 bases between them. The CDR3 is CASSATLGAKTEAFF. CDR3 coding DNA: TGTGCCAGCAGTGCTACCCTCGGGGCCAAGACTGAAGCTTTCTTT.

The rearrangement joins TRBV7-9 to TRBJ2-1; 11 bases fit TRBD2. Trimming cost V 6 bases and J 4 bases; bases outside gene matches: 11. The CDR3 is 17 amino acids. CDR1 SEHNR and CDR2 FQNEAQ come from the germline V gene (reference sequence). In nucleotides, the CDR3 is TGTGCCAGCAGTATCACCGGGACTAGCGGCCGATACAATGAGCAGTTCTTC. Encoded protein: CASSITGTSGRYNEQFF.